The 26 T cell receptor beta chains below come from one sample, sequenced in a study of molecular identifiers for immune sequencing clone quantification (dated by TCRdb to 2017 to 2018). The library was generated by PCR. Data came from an Illumina HiSeq 4000. In TCRdb, the public reads were trimmed at Q25 with fastp and aligned with MiXCR, with productive beta chains retained. Each entry merges the rows of one CDR3 protein and shows their most common DNA and genes. The table for this sample lists about 640,000 distinct CDR3 sequences; less than 20% of them were counted only once. The ten largest clones represent roughly 0.83% of the sample. Sequenced input: naive CD8+ T cells from blood, with Jurkat cell RNA spiked in. The label giving this sample's cell subset or site can be read as: FACS-sorted CD8+CD4-CCR7+CD45RA+ naive T cells. These receptors originate from a human donor in good health. Some libraries in this study had Jurkat cell RNA spiked in.

As to this clonotype: This may arise from a read error, as a much more abundant clone is one base away. The chain has TRBV7-8 and TRBJ2-2; D perhaps matches TRBD2 (5 bases). Trimming removed 4 bases from V and 4 bases from J, with 10 bases in between. Germline V gene data show CDR1 as SGHVS and CDR2 as FQNEAQ. The CDR3 totals 14 residues. The CDR3 is CASSSVGSTGELFF. The CDR3 DNA follows: TGTGCCAGCAGCTCAGTGGGGAGCACCGGGGAGCTGTTTTTT. Variable domain in full (rest from reference TRBV7-8 and TRBJ2-2): GAGVSQSPRYKVAKRGQDVALRCDPISGHVSLFWYQQALGQGPEFLTYFQNEAQLDKSGLPSDRFFAERPEGSVSTLKIQRTQQEDSAVYLCASSSVGSTGELFFGEGSRLTVL.

Of note for this clonotype: A clone one base away is much larger, so this may be a read error. V usage is TRBV28 and J usage is TRBJ2-7; D is uncertain. The CDR3 extends over 15 amino acids. Looked up from germline, CDR1 is MDHEN and CDR2 is SYDVKM. V was trimmed by 2 bases and J by 2 bases, leaving 13 bases between them. This CDR3 reads CASSLRAYLTYEQYF. The CDR3 DNA follows: TGTGCCAGCAGTTTAAGGGCGTACCTTACCTACGAGCAGTACTTC.

Ten or more counts support this clonotype. The V and J genes are TRBV30 and TRBJ1-1, with D unclear. Trimming left V 0 bases short and J 0 bases short, with 5 bases between. The germline V gene has CDR1 GTSNPN and CDR2 SVGIG (reference sequence). This CDR3 region has 13 residues. The CDR3, as DNA: TGTGCCTGGAGTGTACAGATGAACACTGAAGCTTTCTTT. Its translation is CAWSVQMNTEAFF.

This clonotype was seen a single time. A read error may explain this, as a much larger clone is one base away. The chain is built from TRBV19 and TRBJ2-6, with a tentative D call TRBD2 (6 bases). V dropped 5 bases and J dropped 1 base, with 12 bases sitting between them. Germline-derived CDR1 and CDR2 are LNHDA and SQIVND (reference sequence). The CDR3 has 16 amino acids. CDR3 residues: CASSSGGWSGANVLTF. CDR3 nucleotide sequence: TGTGCCAGTAGTTCCGGGGGATGGTCTGGGGCCAACGTCCTGACTTTC.

This clonotype was observed a few times. The chain links TRBV30 to TRBJ1-1; D is undetermined. The CDR3 contains 13 residues. In germline, CDR1 is GTSNPN, CDR2 SVGIG (reference sequence). V was trimmed by 4 bases and J by 1 base, leaving 10 bases between them. DNA for the CDR3: TGTGCCTGGAACAATCGACAGAACACTGAAGCTTTCTTT. Protein product: CAWNNRQNTEAFF.

This clonotype has a count of ten or more. Here the CDR3 reads CASSYAIAGGRDTQYF. The CDR3 bases are TGTGCCAGCAGTTACGCCATAGCGGGGGGGCGTGATACGCAGTATTTT. This rearrangement joins TRBV6-6 to TRBJ2-3; the match to TRBD2 covers 11 bases. The CDR3 runs to 16 residues. Germline loops: CDR1 MNHNY, CDR2 SVGAGI (reference sequence). With 2 bases clipped from V and 6 bases from J, the junction kept 7 bases outside the gene matches.

The chain uses TRBV7-9 and TRBJ1-3; tentatively, D is TRBD1 (6 bases). Trimming removed 1 base from V and 0 bases from J, with 16 bases in between. The CDR3 length is 18 residues. Germline values: CDR1 SEHNR, CDR2 FQNEAQ (reference sequence). The CDR3 region is CASSLVPPQGSSGNTIYF. The CDR3 DNA sequence: TGTGCCAGCAGCTTAGTCCCCCCCCAGGGGAGCTCTGGAAACACCATATATTTT.

This chain joins TRBV12-3 or TRBV12-4 and TRBJ2-7; a weak D match, TRBD2 (5 bases). The CDR3 contains 15 residues. V shed 6 bases and J shed 0 bases, with 15 bases lying between them. CDR3: CASRPRAASSYEQYF. In DNA, the CDR3 is TGTGCCAGCAGACCGAGGGCTGCGAGCTCCTACGAGCAGTACTTC.

This sequence joins TRBV10-3 and TRBJ2-2; D may be TRBD1 (5 bases). V was trimmed by 6 bases and J by 2 bases, leaving 7 bases between them. The germline V gene encodes CDR1 ENHRY and CDR2 SYGVKD. This CDR3 has 13 amino acids. The CDR3 DNA reads as TGTGCCATCAGGACAGAAAACACCGGGGAGCTGTTTTTT. Protein product: CAIRTENTGELFF.

This clonotype appeared many times. The V gene is TRBV20-1, the J gene TRBJ2-1; 9 nucleotides match TRBD2. Germline trimming cut 4 bases from V and 4 bases from J; bases unmatched to any gene: 20. Germline V lookup: CDR1 DFQATT, CDR2 SNEGSKA (reference sequence). This CDR3 comprises 19 residues. For the CDR3, the DNA is TGCAGTGCTATCCTCACCCTAGGGGTAGCGGGGGACCCTTACAATGAGCAGTTCTTC. It yields the protein CSAILTLGVAGDPYNEQFF.

This clonotype was seen ten or more times. The CDR3 spells CASSLPTGTAYEQYF. The CDR3 DNA reads as TGTGCCAGCAGCTTACCGACCGGGACAGCTTACGAGCAGTACTTC. V usage is TRBV28 and J usage is TRBJ2-7; 7 nucleotides align to TRBD1. The CDR3 runs 15 residues. The trim removed 6 bases at V and 4 bases at J, leaving 12 bases unmatched. Germline values: CDR1 MDHEN, CDR2 SYDVKM.

This clonotype was seen a handful of times. The gene calls are TRBV20-1 and TRBJ2-5; 12 bases align to TRBD1. This CDR3 has 17 residues. Germline lookup yields CDR1 DFQATT and CDR2 SNEGSKA (reference sequence). Trimming cost V 3 bases and J 4 bases; bases outside gene matches: 12. In DNA, the CDR3 is TGCAGTGCTAGGCGTACCCGGGACAGGGGGCGCGGAGAGACCCAGTACTTC. It yields the protein CSARRTRDRGRGETQYF.

This clonotype has at least ten counts. The chain combines TRBV5-1 with TRBJ2-5, with TRBD2 matching over 10 bases. The CDR3 totals 16 residues. CDR1 is SGHRS, CDR2 YFSETQ, per germline. V lost 2 bases, J lost 4 bases, and 8 bases stayed unmatched. CDR3 sequence (DNA): TGCGCCAGCAGCTTAACTCTAGCGGGAGTAGGAGAGACCCAGTACTTC. Amino acids: CASSLTLAGVGETQYF.

There are many counts of this clonotype. This chain connects TRBV4-1 to TRBJ2-1; tentative D call: TRBD2 (6 bases). This CDR3 is 13 amino acids long. Trimming shortened V by 4 bases and J by 6 bases, and 10 bases separated the two germline ends. The germline V gene encodes CDR1 MGHRA and CDR2 YSYEKL. CDR3 nucleotide sequence: TGCGCCAGCAGCCCGTCGACTAGCAATGAGCAGTTCTTC. Residues: CASSPSTSNEQFF.

This clonotype was recorded at least ten times. The chain has TRBV7-2 and TRBJ2-1; the match to TRBD1 covers 7 bases. Germline V gene data show CDR1 as SGHTA and CDR2 as FQGNSA. The CDR3 sequence is 15 residues long. Trimming cost V 6 bases and J 9 bases; bases outside gene matches: 14. The CDR3: CASSRERGLLVEQFF. For the CDR3, the DNA is TGTGCCAGCAGTAGAGAAAGGGGGCTTCTTGTTGAGCAGTTCTTC.

This chain connects TRBV2 to TRBJ1-1; no definite D call. This CDR3 has 13 amino acids. From germline, CDR1 is SNHLY and CDR2 FYNNEI. V was cut by 6 bases and J by 2 bases, with 10 bases left in between. The CDR3 spells CASREPGNTEAFF. CDR3 coding DNA: TGTGCCAGCAGGGAGCCGGGAAACACTGAAGCTTTCTTT.

This clonotype came up many times. CDR3 loop: CASSLGYGSPLHF. In DNA form, the CDR3 reads TGTGCCAGCAGTTTAGGGTACGGTTCACCCCTCCACTTT. This chain joins TRBV27 and TRBJ1-6; no definite D call. The V and J ends lost 2 bases and 9 bases respectively, with 8 bases between them. Germline-derived CDR1 and CDR2 are MNHEY and SMNVEV (reference sequence). CDR3 length: 13 amino acids.

In the case of this clonotype: A single base separates this from a much larger clone, so it may be a read error. The rearrangement uses TRBV11-2 and TRBJ2-1, with D perhaps matching TRBD1 (6 bases). The CDR3 sequence is 16 residues long. Germline loops: CDR1 SGHAT, CDR2 FQNNGV. V lost 4 bases, J lost 6 bases, and 19 bases lay in between. This CDR3 is CASSSTGPIPSNEQFF. The CDR3 DNA follows: TGTGCCAGCAGCTCGACAGGCCCTATACCCAGCAATGAGCAGTTCTTC.

This clonotype was seen a handful of times. The V and J genes are TRBV28 and TRBJ1-4, with D unclear. This CDR3 region has 15 residues. The V gene lost 6 bases and the J gene lost 7 bases, with 18 bases spanning the gap. Germline V gene lookup returns CDR1 MDHEN and CDR2 SYDVKM. For the CDR3, the DNA is TGTGCCAGCAGCCACCCGGATGTGGAGAGTGAAAAACTGTTTTTT. It encodes CASSHPDVESEKLFF.

This chain connects TRBV7-2 to TRBJ1-2, with D uncertain. CDR1 and CDR2 from the germline V gene are SGHTA and FQGNSA. The CDR3 runs to 15 residues. Trimming cost V 6 bases and J 4 bases, with 18 bases left between them. The CDR3 spells CASRPPNSLGYGYTF. Written as DNA, the CDR3 is TGTGCCAGCAGGCCCCCGAACAGCCTAGGCTATGGCTACACCTTC.

This clonotype was recorded many times. The chain links TRBV7-9 to TRBJ2-3; TRBD2 aligns across 8 bases. The V gene's germline CDR1 is SEHNR and CDR2 FQNEAQ (reference sequence). The CDR3 runs 15 residues. V lost 5 bases and J lost 6; bases outside the gene matches: 10. CDR3 in amino acids: CASSHSGRAADTQYF. The CDR3 region has the DNA TGTGCCAGCAGCCACAGCGGGAGAGCAGCCGATACGCAGTATTTT.

J is TRBJ2-2 and V is TRBV7-6; 10 nucleotides match TRBD2. Germline CDR1 SGHVS, CDR2 FNYEAQ. This CDR3 has 18 residues. V lost 1 base, J lost 5 bases, and 10 bases stayed unmatched. CDR3 bases: TGTGCCAGCAGCTTAGTACGTTCTAGCGGGAGTTTGACCGGGGAGCTGTTTTTT. This translates into CASSLVRSSGSLTGELFF.

This clonotype was recorded many times. The genes are TRBV2 and TRBJ2-7; D may be TRBD2 (7 bases). CDR3 length equals 14 residues. Germline CDR1 and CDR2: SNHLY and FYNNEI. Between the trimmed V and J ends, which lost 7 bases and 0 bases, there was a span of 13 bases. The CDR3 nucleotides read TGTGCCAGCACCGGCGGGGGCGGCTCCTACGAGCAGTACTTC. Residues: CASTGGGGSYEQYF. Full variable domain (missing parts from reference TRBV2 and TRBJ2-7): EPEVTQTPSHQVTQMGQEVILRCVPISNHLYFYWYRQILGQKVEFLVSFYNNEISEKSEIFDDQFSVERPDGSNFTLKIRSTKLEDSAMYFCASTGGGGSYEQYFGPGTRLTVT.

The sample holds many counts of this clonotype. CDR3 residues: CASSLHSGSEQFF. The CDR3, as DNA: TGCGCCAGCAGCTTGCATAGCGGTAGTGAGCAGTTCTTC. The chain employs TRBV5-1 and TRBJ2-1; possibly TRBD2 for D (6 bases). Germline-derived CDR1 and CDR2 are SGHRS and YFSETQ. The ends were cut back, 1 base at V and 9 bases at J, with 11 bases in the middle. The CDR3 totals 13 residues.

This clonotype occurred many times. This chain connects TRBV7-2 to TRBJ1-2; the match to TRBD1 covers 7 bases. V lost 6 bases and J lost 4; bases outside the gene matches: 11. Looked up from germline, CDR1 is SGHTA and CDR2 is FQGNSA. The CDR3 sequence is 15 residues long. The CDR3 DNA is TGTGCCAGCAGTTACGAGGACAGGCACCGCTATGGCTACACCTTC. Translating gives CASSYEDRHRYGYTF.

This clonotype was observed a few times. V gene TRBV5-6 combines with J gene TRBJ2-2; D remains unclear. CDR1 and CDR2 (germline): SGHDT, YYEEEE. Trimming cost V 1 base and J 6 bases, with 4 bases left between them. The CDR3 totals 12 residues. CDR3 residues: CASSLNSGELFF. The CDR3 DNA sequence: TGTGCCAGCAGCTTGAATTCCGGGGAGCTGTTTTTT. Using reference TRBV5-6 and TRBJ2-2 for the parts outside the CDR3, the full variable domain is DAGVTQSPTHLIKTRGQQVTLRCSPKSGHDTVSWYQQALGQGPQFIFQYYEEEERQRGNFPDRFSGHQFPNYSSELNVNALLLGDSALYLCASSLNSGELFFGEGSRLTVL.